This passage covers 9 T cell receptor beta chains from one sample sequenced in a study of TIL therapy for anti-PD-1-resistant metastatic lung cancer. The time point denotes: pre-treatment sample, taken before nivolumab and TIL therapy. The libraries were made with immunoSEQ v3. TCRdb's table, derived via immunoSEQ multiplex PCR, lists solely in-frame clones and lacks some. The profile covers about 21,000 clones, with just over 70% appearing a single time and 1.5% to 2% taken by the ten largest. The sample was blood, taken at baseline. Receptors originate from a person aged 25 to 85 with non-small cell lung cancer.

The chain carries TRBV6-5 and TRBJ2-1, with TRBD2 matching 10 bases. Germline values: CDR1 MNHEY, CDR2 SVGAGI. The CDR3 spans 15 residues. V dropped 5 bases and J dropped 4; count of bases not matched to a gene: 5. CDR3 region: CASSPTSGDYNEQFF. The CDR3 nucleotides read TGTGCCAGCAGTCCAACTAGCGGGGATTACAATGAGCAGTTCTTC.

Only a few counts were recorded for this clone. The rearrangement uses TRBV18 and TRBJ1-4, with a tentative D call TRBD1 (5 bases). The CDR3 consists of 16 residues. V lost 2 bases to trimming and J lost 7 bases, with 17 bases between them. CDR1 and CDR2 (germline): KGHSH, LQKENI. For the CDR3, the DNA is TGTGCCAGCTCACCATCCGCGCCGGGGCAGGCTGAAAAACTGTTTTTT. Amino acids: CASSPSAPGQAEKLFF.

This sequence joins TRBV5-5 and TRBJ1-5, with D unresolved. The CDR3 contains 15 residues. CDR1 and CDR2 from the germline V gene are SGHKS and YYEKEE (reference sequence). V was clipped by 2 bases and J by 1 base, with 10 bases between them. Here the CDR3 DNA reads TGTGCCAGCAGCTTACGACATCAAAGCAATCAGCCCCAGCATTTT. Protein: CASSLRHQSNQPQHF.

The CDR3 sequence is CASSSGTSEIYEQYF. As DNA, the CDR3 is TGCGCCAGCAGCTCGGGGACTAGCGAGATCTACGAGCAGTACTTC. The V call is TRBV5-1, the J call TRBJ2-7, with 10 bases fitting TRBD2. The length of the CDR3 is 15 residues. CDR1 SGHRS and CDR2 YFSETQ come from the germline V gene. V lost 3 bases to trimming and J lost 3 bases; unmatched junction nucleotides: 6.

V is TRBV7-3 and J is TRBJ1-1; the D gene is possibly TRBD1 (6 bases). Deletions cut 5 bases from V and 5 bases from J, with 12 bases between. The CDR3 sequence is 13 residues long. The germline CDR1 and CDR2 sequences are SGHTA and FQGTGA. In DNA, the CDR3 is TGTGCCAGCAGCACCGGAGGGGGAACTGAAGCTTTCTTT. Its protein product is CASSTGGGTEAFF.

Points on this clone: Different DNA sequences within this sample yield the same CDR3. This chain's CDR3 is CASSLARGNEQFF. CDR3 DNA: TGTGCCAGCAGCTTAGCTAGGGGCAATGAGCAGTTCTTC. The chain recombines TRBV5-4 with TRBJ2-1, with a tentative D call TRBD1 (5 bases). V lost 2 bases to trimming and J lost 6 bases, with 9 bases between them. Germline V gene lookup returns CDR1 SGHNT and CDR2 YYREEE (reference sequence). The CDR3 covers 13 residues. Looking up the rest from reference TRBV5-4 and TRBJ2-1 gives the full variable domain: ETGVTQSPTHLIKTRGQQVTLRCSSQSGHNTVSWYQQALGQGPQFIFQYYREEENGRGNFPPRFSGLQFPNYSSELNVNALELDDSALYLCASSLARGNEQFFGPGTRLTVL.

The V and J genes are TRBV30 and TRBJ2-7, with 8 bases that match TRBD2. The germline V gene has CDR1 GTSNPN and CDR2 SVGIG (reference sequence). The junction had 5 bases not matched to a gene; V was cut back by 3 bases and J by 4 bases. CDR3 length: 13 residues. The CDR3 DNA is TGTGCCTGGAGAGCGGGAGCTTTGTACGAGCAGTACTTC. This encodes CAWRAGALYEQYF.

This chain uses TRBV2 with TRBJ2-5, with a possible D match to TRBD2 (5 bases). V lost 8 bases to trimming and J lost 1 base, with 11 bases between them. Per germline, CDR1 SNHLY and CDR2 FYNNEI. The CDR3 length is 13 residues. In DNA, the CDR3 is TGTGCCAGCGTCCGGGGAAGCCAAGAGACCCAGTACTTC. This codes for CASVRGSQETQYF.

This chain connects TRBV18 to TRBJ2-2; D is perhaps TRBD1 (5 bases). CDR1 is KGHSH and CDR2 is LQKENI in the germline V gene. V gave up 2 bases and J gave up 6 bases, with 16 bases separating them. The CDR3 covers 16 residues. CDR3 in DNA: TGTGCCAGCTCACCAAACGCGCAGGGATGGGCCGGGGAGCTGTTTTTT. Translating gives CASSPNAQGWAGELFF. The variable domain in full, with the rest retrieved from reference TRBV18 and TRBJ2-2, is NAGVMQNPRHLVRRRGQEARLRCSPMKGHSHVYWYRQLPEEGLKFMVYLQKENIIDESGMPKERFSAEFPKEGPSILRIQQVVRGDSAAYFCASSPNAQGWAGELFFGEGSRLTVL.